This TCR beta chain came from a study of T-cell reconstitution after alpha-beta-depleted transplantation in children (dated by TCRdb to the mid-2010s). In terms of the full investigation: Using TCR repertoire profiling, the study quantitatively followed how T-cell immune reconstitution unfolded in children after TCRalphabeta/CD19-depleted allogeneic hematopoietic cell transplantation.

For this clonotype: Its cognate antigen has yet to be identified. It has no much larger one-base neighbor in the sample; base qualities were not kept.

The protocol used for the library was PCR. These reads were obtained on an Illumina HiSeq 2500. TCR library preparation used molecular barcoding, with unique molecular identifiers applied to normalize quantification of the TCRbeta repertoire. The public reads were reprocessed in TCRdb via fastp at Q25 and MiXCR, keeping in-frame beta chains. Rows with a matching CDR3 protein are joined into one entry that keeps the most common DNA and genes. This sample is represented by fewer than 550,000 distinct CDR3 sequences; about an eighth of them were singletons. The biggest ten clones account for approximately 15% of the sample. V lost 5 bases and J lost 6 bases, and the count of bases not matched to a germline gene is 19. The CDR3, from cysteine to phenylalanine, totals 19 residues. Only the CDR3 DNA stays, 57 bases, in frame from base 1. CDR1 MDHEN and CDR2 SYDVKM are derived from the germline V gene. Per the publication, the treatment or condition label means: allogeneic hematopoietic cell transplantation with graft depleted of TCRalphabeta T cells and CD19 B cells. Transplant recipients were children who received TCRalphabeta/CD19-depleted allogeneic hematopoietic cell grafts.

Broader findings and caveats from the paper: The apparently early alphabetaT-cell count recovery about two months after transplant was reportedly dependent on only several hundred rapidly expanded clones derived from non-depleted graft cells. In some patients, the high TCRbeta diversity seen at day 60 was put down to recipient T cells and intrathymic progenitors that had survived conditioning. Over the following months the frequencies of hyperexpanded clones went down, and after one year T-cell counts and TCRbeta diversity were mostly credited to newly produced T cells.

The starting material was PBMCs, mostly from graft donor cells, obtained 180 days after TCRalphabeta/CD19-depleted stem cell transplant. The sequence was collected from a female patient younger than 10 who had a stem cell transplant for aplastic anemia, so the T cells may come from the graft donor. The sequence links TRBV28 to TRBJ1-2, and 12 junctional nucleotides match TRBD1. The CDR3 protein: CASSHRVQDRDRGQNGYTF. The DNA sequence is TGTGCCAGCAGTCACCGCGTACAGGACCGGGACAGGGGGCAGAATGGCTACACCTTC.